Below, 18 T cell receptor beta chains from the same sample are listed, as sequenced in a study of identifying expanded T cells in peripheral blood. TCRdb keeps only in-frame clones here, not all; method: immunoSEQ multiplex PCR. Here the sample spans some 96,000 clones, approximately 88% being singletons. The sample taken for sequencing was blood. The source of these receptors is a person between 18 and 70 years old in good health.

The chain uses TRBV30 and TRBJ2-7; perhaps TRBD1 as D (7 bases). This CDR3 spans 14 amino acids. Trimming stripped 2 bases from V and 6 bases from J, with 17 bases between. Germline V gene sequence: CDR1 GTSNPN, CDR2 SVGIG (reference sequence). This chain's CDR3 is CAWSHRGGEREQYF. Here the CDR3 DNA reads TGTGCCTGGAGTCACAGGGGCGGGGAGCGCGAGCAGTACTTC. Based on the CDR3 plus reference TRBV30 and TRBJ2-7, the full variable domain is SQTIHQWPATLVQPVGSPLSLECTVEGTSNPNLYWYRQAAGRGLQLLFYSVGIGQISSEVPQNLSASRPQDRQFILSSKKLLLSDSGFYLCAWSHRGGEREQYFGPGTRLTVT.

The CDR3 here is CASSVGVSGSSYNEQFF. For the CDR3, the DNA is TGTGCCAGCAGCGTAGGGGTTAGCGGGAGTTCGTACAATGAGCAGTTCTTC. The gene calls are TRBV9 and TRBJ2-1; 9 bases are shared with TRBD2. The CDR3 has 17 residues. In germline, CDR1 is SGDLS, CDR2 YYNGEE. J was trimmed by 4 bases and V by 0 bases; bases with no gene match: 8.

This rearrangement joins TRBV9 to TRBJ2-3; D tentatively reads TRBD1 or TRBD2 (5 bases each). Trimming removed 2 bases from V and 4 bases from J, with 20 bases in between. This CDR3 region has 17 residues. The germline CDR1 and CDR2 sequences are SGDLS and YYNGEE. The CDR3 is CASSVTLSGRAADTQYF. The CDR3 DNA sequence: TGTGCCAGCAGCGTGACCCTCTCAGGGAGAGCGGCAGATACGCAGTATTTT. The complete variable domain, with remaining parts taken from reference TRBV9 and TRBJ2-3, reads DSGVTQTPKHLITATGQRVTLRCSPRSGDLSVYWYQQSLDQGLQFLIQYYNGEERAKGNILERFSAQQFPDLHSELNLSSLELGDSALYFCASSVTLSGRAADTQYFGPGTRLTVL.

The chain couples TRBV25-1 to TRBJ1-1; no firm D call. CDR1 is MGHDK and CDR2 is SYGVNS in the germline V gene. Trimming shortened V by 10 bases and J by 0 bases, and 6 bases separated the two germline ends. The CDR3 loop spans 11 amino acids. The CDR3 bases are TGTGCCACCCACTTGAACACTGAAGCTTTCTTT. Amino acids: CATHLNTEAFF.

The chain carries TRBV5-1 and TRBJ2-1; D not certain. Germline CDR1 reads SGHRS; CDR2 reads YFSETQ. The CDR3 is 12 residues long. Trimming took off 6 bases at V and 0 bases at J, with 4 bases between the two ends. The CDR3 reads CASMDSYNEQFF. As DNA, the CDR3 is TGCGCCAGCATGGACTCCTACAATGAGCAGTTCTTC.

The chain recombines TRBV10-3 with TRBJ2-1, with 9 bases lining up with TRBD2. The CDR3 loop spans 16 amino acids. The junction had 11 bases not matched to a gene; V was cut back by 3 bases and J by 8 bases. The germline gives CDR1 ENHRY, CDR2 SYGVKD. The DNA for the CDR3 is TGTGCCATCAGTGAAGGTGCTAGCGGGATGTACGATGAGCAGTTCTTC. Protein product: CAISEGASGMYDEQFF.

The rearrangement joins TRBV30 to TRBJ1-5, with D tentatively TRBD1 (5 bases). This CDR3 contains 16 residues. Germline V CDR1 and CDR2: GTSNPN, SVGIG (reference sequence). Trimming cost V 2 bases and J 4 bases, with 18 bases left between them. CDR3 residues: CAWSPAGLLSNQPQHF. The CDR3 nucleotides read TGTGCCTGGAGTCCCGCGGGACTACTATCAAATCAGCCCCAGCATTTT.

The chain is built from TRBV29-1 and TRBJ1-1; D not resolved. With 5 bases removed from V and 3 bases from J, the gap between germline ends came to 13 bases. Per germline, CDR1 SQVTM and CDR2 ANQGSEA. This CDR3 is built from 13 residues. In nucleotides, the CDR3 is TGCAGCGTTCACCCCGGCGGATACACTGAAGCTTTCTTT. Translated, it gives CSVHPGGYTEAFF.

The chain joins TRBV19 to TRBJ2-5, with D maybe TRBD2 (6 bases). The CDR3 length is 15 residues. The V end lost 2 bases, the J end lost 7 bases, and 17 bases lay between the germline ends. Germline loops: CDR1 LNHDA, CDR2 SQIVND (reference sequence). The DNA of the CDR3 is TGTGCCAGTAGTATAAGGCGGGGTAAACAGATGACCCAGTACTTC. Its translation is CASSIRRGKQMTQYF.

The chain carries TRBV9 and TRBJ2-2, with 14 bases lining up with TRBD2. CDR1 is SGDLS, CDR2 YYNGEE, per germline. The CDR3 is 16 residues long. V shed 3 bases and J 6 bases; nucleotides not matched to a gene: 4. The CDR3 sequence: CASSATSGRVAGELFF. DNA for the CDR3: TGTGCCAGCAGCGCGACTAGCGGGAGGGTCGCCGGGGAGCTGTTTTTT.

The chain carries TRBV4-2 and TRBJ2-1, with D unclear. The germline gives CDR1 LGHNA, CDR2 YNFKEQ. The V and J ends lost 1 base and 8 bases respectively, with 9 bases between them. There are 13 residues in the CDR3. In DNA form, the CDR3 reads TGTGCCAGCAGCCAAGTAACGACGGATGAGCAGTTCTTC. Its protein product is CASSQVTTDEQFF.

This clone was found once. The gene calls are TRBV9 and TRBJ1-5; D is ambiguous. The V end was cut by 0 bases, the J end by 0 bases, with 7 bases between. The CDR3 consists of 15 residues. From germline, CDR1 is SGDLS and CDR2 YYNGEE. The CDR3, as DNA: TGTGCCAGCAGCGTAGAGGGTAATAGCAATCAGCCCCAGCATTTT. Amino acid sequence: CASSVEGNSNQPQHF.

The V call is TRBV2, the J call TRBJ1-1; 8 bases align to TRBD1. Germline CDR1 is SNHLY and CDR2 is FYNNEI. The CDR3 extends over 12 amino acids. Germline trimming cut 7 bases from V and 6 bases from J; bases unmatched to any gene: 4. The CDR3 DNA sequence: TGTGCCAGCAATTTACAGGGGGCTGAAGCTTTCTTT. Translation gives CASNLQGAEAFF.

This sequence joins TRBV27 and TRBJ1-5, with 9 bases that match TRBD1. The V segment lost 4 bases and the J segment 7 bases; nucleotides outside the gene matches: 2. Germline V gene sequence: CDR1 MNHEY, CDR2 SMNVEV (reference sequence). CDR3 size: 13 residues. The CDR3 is CASSYRGPQPQHF. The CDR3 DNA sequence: TGTGCCAGCAGTTACAGGGGGCCCCAGCCCCAGCATTTT.

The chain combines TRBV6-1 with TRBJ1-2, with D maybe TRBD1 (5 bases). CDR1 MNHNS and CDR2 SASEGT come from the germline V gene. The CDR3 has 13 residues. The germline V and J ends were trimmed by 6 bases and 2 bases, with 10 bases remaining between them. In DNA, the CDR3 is TGTGCCAGCAGCCTGCAGGGAAACTATGGCTACACCTTC. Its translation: CASSLQGNYGYTF.

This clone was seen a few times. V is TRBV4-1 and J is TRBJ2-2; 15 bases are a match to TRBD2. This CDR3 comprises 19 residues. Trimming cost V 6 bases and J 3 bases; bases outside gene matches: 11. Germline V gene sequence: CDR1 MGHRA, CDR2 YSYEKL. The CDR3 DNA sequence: TGCGCCAGCAGGCATCCGGGACTAGCGGGAGGCCCGGACACCGGGGAGCTGTTTTTT. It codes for CASRHPGLAGGPDTGELFF.

The chain's CDR3 is CASSGDSRTKLFF. Written as DNA, the CDR3 is TGTGCCAGCAGTGGGGACAGCCGGACAAAACTGTTTTTT. This chain links TRBV7-9 with TRBJ1-4; 7 bases are a match to TRBD1. CDR1 and CDR2 (germline): SEHNR, FQNEAQ (reference sequence). The CDR3 has 13 amino acids. Trimming took 6 bases from V and 10 from J; bases not matched to a gene: 8.

The chain's CDR3 is CASSLDTGFANVLTF. CDR3 DNA: TGCGCCAGCAGCTTGGATACAGGGTTTGCCAACGTCCTGACTTTC. This chain links TRBV5-1 with TRBJ2-6; the D gene is possibly TRBD1 (6 bases). Looked up from germline, CDR1 is SGHRS and CDR2 is YFSETQ. V was pared by 0 bases and J by 7 bases, with 11 bases between. CDR3 length: 15 residues.